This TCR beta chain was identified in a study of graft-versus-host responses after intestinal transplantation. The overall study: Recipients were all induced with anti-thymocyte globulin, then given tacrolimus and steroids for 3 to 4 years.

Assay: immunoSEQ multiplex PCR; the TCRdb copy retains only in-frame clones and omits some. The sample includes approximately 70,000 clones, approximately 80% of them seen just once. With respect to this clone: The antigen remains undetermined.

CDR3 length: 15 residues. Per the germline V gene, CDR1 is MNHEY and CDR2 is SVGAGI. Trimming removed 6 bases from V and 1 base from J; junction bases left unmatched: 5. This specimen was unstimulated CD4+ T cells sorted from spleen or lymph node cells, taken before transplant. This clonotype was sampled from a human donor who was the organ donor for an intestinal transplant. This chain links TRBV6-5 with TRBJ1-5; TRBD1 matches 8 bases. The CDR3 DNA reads TGTGCCAGCAGCCGACAGGGGAGCAGCAATCAGCCCCAGCATTTT. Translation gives CASSRQGSSNQPQHF.